The 13 T cell receptor beta chains presented below share a single source sample, sequenced in a study of cytomegalovirus exposure and HLA in healthy donors. Use of 60 Vbeta and 13 Jbeta primers characterized the PCR. The protocol was immunoSEQ multiplex PCR, while the TCRdb copy is restricted to in-frame clones and leaves out a portion. The sample lists about 37,000 clones; 74% were seen once. The source material was PBMCs. These receptors were taken from a man aged 25-40 years in good health and CMV-seronegative.

The chain couples TRBV5-4 to TRBJ1-1, with D perhaps matching TRBD1 (5 bases). In germline, CDR1 is SGHNT, CDR2 YYREEE (reference sequence). The CDR3 is made up of 12 amino acids. Trimming took 0 bases from V and 5 from J, leaving 5 bases between them. CDR3 sequence reads: CASSLEGTEAFF. The CDR3, as DNA: TGTGCCAGCAGCTTGGAGGGGACTGAAGCTTTCTTT.

The chain has TRBV11-2 and TRBJ2-2; 7 bases are a match to TRBD2. The CDR3 runs 14 residues. Germline-derived CDR1 and CDR2 are SGHAT and FQNNGV. The trim removed 3 bases at V and 4 bases at J, leaving 2 bases unmatched. CDR3 protein: CASSFQRGTGELFF. Here the CDR3 DNA reads TGTGCCAGCAGCTTTCAGCGGGGCACCGGGGAGCTGTTTTTT.

This rearrangement joins TRBV5-1 to TRBJ2-1; 8 bases align to TRBD2. This CDR3 comprises 13 residues. Germline V CDR1 and CDR2: SGHRS, YFSETQ. The V segment lost 4 bases and the J segment 10 bases; nucleotides outside the gene matches: 7. Written as DNA, the CDR3 is TGCGCCAGCAGCCAACGGGGGGGGCTCGAGCAGTTCTTC. Amino acids: CASSQRGGLEQFF.

The V and J genes are TRBV28 and TRBJ2-5; TRBD1 aligns across 11 bases. The CDR3 is made up of 15 amino acids. CDR1 and CDR2 from the germline V gene are MDHEN and SYDVKM. V shed 7 bases, J shed 4 bases, and the junction held 8 bases outside the gene matches. The CDR3 DNA sequence: TGTGCCAGCACCCCCCCGGGGACAGGGGGAGAGACCCAGTACTTC. It specifies CASTPPGTGGETQYF.

This sequence joins TRBV13 and TRBJ2-3; 9 positions match TRBD1. CDR3 length: 18 amino acids. J was trimmed by 0 bases and V by 0 bases; bases with no gene match: 7. Germline loops: CDR1 PRHDT, CDR2 FYEKMQ (reference sequence). The CDR3 region has the DNA TGTGCCAGCAGCTTAGGAACCGGGACAGGGACAAGCACAGATACGCAGTATTTT. Translation gives CASSLGTGTGTSTDTQYF.

V usage is TRBV6-5 and J usage is TRBJ2-1, with D possibly being TRBD2 (5 bases). V gave up 2 bases and J gave up 5 bases, with 13 bases separating them. CDR3 length: 15 residues. Looked up from germline, CDR1 is MNHEY and CDR2 is SVGAGI. The CDR3 reads CASSYAGLKNNEQFF. The CDR3 bases are TGTGCCAGCAGTTACGCGGGTCTTAAAAACAATGAGCAGTTCTTC.

This chain connects TRBV27 to TRBJ2-7, with D perhaps matching TRBD2 (6 bases). The CDR3 length is 16 residues. The germline CDR1 and CDR2 sequences are MNHEY and SMNVEV (reference sequence). The germline V and J ends were trimmed by 1 base and 0 bases, with 13 bases remaining between them. The chain's CDR3 is CASSLLAGMSSYEQYF. The CDR3 DNA sequence: TGTGCCAGCAGTTTATTGGCGGGGATGAGCTCCTACGAGCAGTACTTC.

The chain carries TRBV18 and TRBJ2-7; TRBD2 might be the D (7 bases). V shed 6 bases and J shed 7 bases, with 19 bases lying between them. CDR3 size: 14 residues. Per the germline V gene, CDR1 is KGHSH and CDR2 is LQKENI. This CDR3 reads CASSFGGPRGEQYF. Here the CDR3 DNA reads TGTGCCAGCTCCTTCGGGGGGCCCCGAGGAGAGCAGTACTTC.

This sequence joins TRBV4-1 and TRBJ1-5; D gene unclear. V was shortened by 0 bases and J by 0 bases, with 6 bases between the two germline ends. Germline V gene lookup returns CDR1 MGHRA and CDR2 YSYEKL. The CDR3 spans 15 residues. CDR3 residues: CASSQERSSNQPQHF. The CDR3 DNA sequence: TGCGCCAGCAGCCAAGAAAGGAGTAGCAATCAGCCCCAGCATTTT.

The chain recombines TRBV5-1 with TRBJ1-5; no reliable D call. V was trimmed by 0 bases and J by 4 bases, leaving 5 bases between them. The CDR3 length is 13 residues. Germline lookup yields CDR1 SGHRS and CDR2 YFSETQ. In nucleotides, the CDR3 is TGCGCCAGCAGCTTGGCGGTGAATCAGCCCCAGCATTTT. It yields the protein CASSLAVNQPQHF.

This chain connects TRBV5-1 to TRBJ2-5; D is perhaps TRBD1 (6 bases). V was shortened by 3 bases and J by 4 bases, with 13 bases between the two germline ends. The CDR3 is 14 amino acids. Germline values: CDR1 SGHRS, CDR2 YFSETQ. The CDR3 reads CASSSTGLRETQYF. The CDR3 DNA follows: TGCGCCAGCAGCTCTACAGGGCTCAGAGAGACCCAGTACTTC. The full variable domain, with the rest looked up from reference TRBV5-1 and TRBJ2-5, is KAGVTQTPRYLIKTRGQQVTLSCSPISGHRSVSWYQQTPGQGLQFLFEYFSETQRNKGNFPGRFSGRQFSNSRSEMNVSTLELGDSALYLCASSSTGLRETQYFGPGTRLLVL.

V gene TRBV4-2 combines with J gene TRBJ1-2; perhaps TRBD1 as D (6 bases). V lost 3 bases to trimming and J lost 5 bases, with 16 bases between them. The CDR3 totals 15 residues. Germline CDR1 is LGHNA and CDR2 is YNFKEQ. CDR3 nucleotide sequence: TGTGCCAGCAGCCAGGACGTCAGGGGCCCTTATGGCTACACCTTC. Translation gives CASSQDVRGPYGYTF.

In regard to this clone: Mismatch with germline at one junction end may stem from a read error. The gene calls are TRBV6-5 and TRBJ1-4; D gene ambiguous. Looked up from germline, CDR1 is MNHEY and CDR2 is SVGAGI. The CDR3 has 13 amino acids. This CDR3 is CASSEGGLSPGIF. The CDR3 DNA is TGTGCCAGCAGTGAGGGCGGCCTCTCCCCGGGGATTTTT.